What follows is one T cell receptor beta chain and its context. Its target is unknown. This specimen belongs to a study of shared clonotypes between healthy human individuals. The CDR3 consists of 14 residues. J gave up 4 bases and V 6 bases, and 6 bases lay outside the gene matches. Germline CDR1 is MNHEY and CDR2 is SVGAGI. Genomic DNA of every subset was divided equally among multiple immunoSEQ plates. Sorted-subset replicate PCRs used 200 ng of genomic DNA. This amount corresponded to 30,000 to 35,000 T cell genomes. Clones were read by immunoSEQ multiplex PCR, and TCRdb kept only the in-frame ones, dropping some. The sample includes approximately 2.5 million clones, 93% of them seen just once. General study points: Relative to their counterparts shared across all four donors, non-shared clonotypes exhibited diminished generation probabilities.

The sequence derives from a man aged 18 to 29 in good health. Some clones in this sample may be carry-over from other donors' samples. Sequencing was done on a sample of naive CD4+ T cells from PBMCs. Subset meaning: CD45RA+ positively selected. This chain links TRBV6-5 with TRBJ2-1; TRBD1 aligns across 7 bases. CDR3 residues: CASRAPGQYNEQFF. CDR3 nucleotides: TGTGCCAGCAGAGCCCCGGGACAGTACAATGAGCAGTTCTTC.